This T cell receptor (beta chain) was found in a study of response to subunit inactivated influenza vaccine. Each CDR3 protein gets one entry after TCRdb re-called the RT-PCR reads with MiXCR. This table holds around 750,000 distinct CDR3 sequences, approximately 21% found once. This CDR3 contains 15 residues. CDR1 is MGHRA, CDR2 YSYEKL, per germline. Trimming removed 1 base at V and 2 bases at J, with 11 bases between. Study observations and caveats: Authors suggested each seasonal flu vaccination may recruit only limited numbers of new T cells.

Details on this clonotype: As yet, its antigen is unknown.

This specimen was PBMCs from blood, taken more than 4 days after vaccination. The chain uses TRBV4-1 and TRBJ1-2; D is unresolved. The TCR originated in a man in his fifties or sixties who received an inactivated influenza vaccine. CDR3 residues: CASSQGETVNYGYTF. In DNA, the CDR3 is TGCGCCAGCAGCCAAGGGGAGACTGTCAACTATGGCTACACCTTC.